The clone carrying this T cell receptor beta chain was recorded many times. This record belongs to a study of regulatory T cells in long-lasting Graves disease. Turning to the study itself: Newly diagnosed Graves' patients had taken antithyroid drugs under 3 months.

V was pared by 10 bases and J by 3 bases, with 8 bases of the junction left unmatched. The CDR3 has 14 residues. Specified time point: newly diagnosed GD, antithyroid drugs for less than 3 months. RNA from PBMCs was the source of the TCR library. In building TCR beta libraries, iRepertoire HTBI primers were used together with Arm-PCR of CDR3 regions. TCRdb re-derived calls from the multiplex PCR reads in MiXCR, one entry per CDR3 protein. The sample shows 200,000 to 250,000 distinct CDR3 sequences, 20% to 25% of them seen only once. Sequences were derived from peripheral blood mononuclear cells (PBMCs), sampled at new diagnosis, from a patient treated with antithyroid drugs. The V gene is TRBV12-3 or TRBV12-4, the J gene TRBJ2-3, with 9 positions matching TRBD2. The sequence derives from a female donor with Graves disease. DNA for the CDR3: TGTGCCACCGACATGGGACTAGCAACAGATACGCAGTATTTT. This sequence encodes CATDMGLATDTQYF.